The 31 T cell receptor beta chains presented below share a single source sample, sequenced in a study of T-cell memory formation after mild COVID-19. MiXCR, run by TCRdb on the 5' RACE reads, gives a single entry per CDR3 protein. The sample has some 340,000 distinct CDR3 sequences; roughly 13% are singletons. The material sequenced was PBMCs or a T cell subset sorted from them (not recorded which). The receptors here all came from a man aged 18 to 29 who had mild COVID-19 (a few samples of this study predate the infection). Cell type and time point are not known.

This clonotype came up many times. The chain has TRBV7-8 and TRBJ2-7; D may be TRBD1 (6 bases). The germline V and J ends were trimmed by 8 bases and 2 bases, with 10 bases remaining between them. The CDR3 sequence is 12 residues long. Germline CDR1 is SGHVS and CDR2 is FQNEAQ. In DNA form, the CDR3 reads TGTGCCAGCCCTAAGGGGGCCTACGAGCAGTACGTC. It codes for CASPKGAYEQYV.

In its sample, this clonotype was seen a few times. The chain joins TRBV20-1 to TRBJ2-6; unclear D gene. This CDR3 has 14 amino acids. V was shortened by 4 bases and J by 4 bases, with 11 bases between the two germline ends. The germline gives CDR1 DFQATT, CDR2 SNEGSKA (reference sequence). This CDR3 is CSAKDQPGANVLTF. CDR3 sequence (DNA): TGCAGTGCTAAGGACCAGCCGGGGGCCAACGTCCTGACTTTC.

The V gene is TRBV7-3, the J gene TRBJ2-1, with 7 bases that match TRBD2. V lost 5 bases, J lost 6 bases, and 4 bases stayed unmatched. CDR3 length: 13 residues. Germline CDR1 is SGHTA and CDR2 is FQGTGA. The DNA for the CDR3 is TGTGCCAGCAGCAGCGGGACGATCAATGAGCAGTTCTTC. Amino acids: CASSSGTINEQFF.

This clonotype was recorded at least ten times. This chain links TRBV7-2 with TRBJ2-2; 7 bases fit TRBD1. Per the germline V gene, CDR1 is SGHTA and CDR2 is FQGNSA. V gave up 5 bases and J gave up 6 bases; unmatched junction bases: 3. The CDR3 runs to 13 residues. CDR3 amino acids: CASSETGAGELFF. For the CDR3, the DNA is TGTGCCAGCAGCGAAACAGGGGCCGGGGAGCTGTTTTTT.

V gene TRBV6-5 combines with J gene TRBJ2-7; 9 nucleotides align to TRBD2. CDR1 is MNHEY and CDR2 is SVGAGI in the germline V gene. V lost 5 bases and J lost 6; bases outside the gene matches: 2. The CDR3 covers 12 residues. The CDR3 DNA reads TGTGCCAGCAGTACGCGGGGGGGCGAGCAGTACTTC. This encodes CASSTRGGEQYF.

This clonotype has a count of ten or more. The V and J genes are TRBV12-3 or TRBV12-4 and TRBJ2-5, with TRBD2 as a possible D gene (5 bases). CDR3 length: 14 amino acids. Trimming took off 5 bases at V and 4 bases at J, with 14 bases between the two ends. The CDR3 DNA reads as TGTGCCAGCAGTCCCGCTAGCTATCCAGAGACCCAGTACTTC. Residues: CASSPASYPETQYF.

The CDR3 is CASSEAGGRETQYF. DNA of the CDR3: TGTGCCAGCAGTGAAGCAGGGGGAAGAGAGACCCAGTACTTC. The V and J genes are TRBV2 and TRBJ2-5, with D maybe TRBD1 (6 bases). Between the trimmed V and J ends, which lost 0 bases and 4 bases, there was a span of 9 bases. CDR1 and CDR2 (germline): SNHLY, FYNNEI. The CDR3 is 14 residues long. The variable domain in full, completed from reference TRBV2 and TRBJ2-5, reads EPEVTQTPSHQVTQMGQEVILRCVPISNHLYFYWYRQILGQKVEFLVSFYNNEISEKSEIFDDQFSVERPDGSNFTLKIRSTKLEDSAMYFCASSEAGGRETQYFGPGTRLLVL.

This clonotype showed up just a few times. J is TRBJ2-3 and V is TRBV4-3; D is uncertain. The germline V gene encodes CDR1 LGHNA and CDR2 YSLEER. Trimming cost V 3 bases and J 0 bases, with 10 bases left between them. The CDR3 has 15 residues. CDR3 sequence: CASSQELGSTDTQYF. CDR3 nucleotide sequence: TGCGCCAGCAGCCAGGAACTGGGCAGCACAGATACGCAGTATTTT.

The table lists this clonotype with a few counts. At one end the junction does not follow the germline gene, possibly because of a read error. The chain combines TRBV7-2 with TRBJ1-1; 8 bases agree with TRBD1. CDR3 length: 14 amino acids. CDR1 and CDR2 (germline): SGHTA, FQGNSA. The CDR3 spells CASSRRTGNAEAFF. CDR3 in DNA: TGTGCCAGCAGCCGCCGGACAGGGAACGCTGAAGCTTTCTTT.

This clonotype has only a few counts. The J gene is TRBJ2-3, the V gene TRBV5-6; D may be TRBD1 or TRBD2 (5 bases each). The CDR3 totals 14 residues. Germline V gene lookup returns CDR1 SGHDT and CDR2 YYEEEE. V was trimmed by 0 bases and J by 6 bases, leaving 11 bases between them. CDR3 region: CASSLGGTFDTQYF. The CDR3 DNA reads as TGTGCCAGCAGCTTGGGGGGGACCTTCGATACGCAGTATTTT.

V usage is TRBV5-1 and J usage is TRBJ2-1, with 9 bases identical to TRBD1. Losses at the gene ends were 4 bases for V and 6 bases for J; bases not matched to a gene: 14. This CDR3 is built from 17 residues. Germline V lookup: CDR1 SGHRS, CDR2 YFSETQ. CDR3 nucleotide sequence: TGCGCCAGCAGCCGCACACCGGGACAGGGAAGGGGCAATGAGCAGTTCTTC. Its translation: CASSRTPGQGRGNEQFF.

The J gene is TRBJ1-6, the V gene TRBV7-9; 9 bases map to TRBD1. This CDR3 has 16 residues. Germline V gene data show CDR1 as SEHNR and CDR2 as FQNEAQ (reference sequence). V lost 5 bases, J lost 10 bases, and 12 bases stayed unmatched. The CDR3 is CASSPLPRQGGSPLHF. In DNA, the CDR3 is TGTGCCAGCAGCCCACTACCCCGACAGGGGGGATCACCCCTCCACTTT.

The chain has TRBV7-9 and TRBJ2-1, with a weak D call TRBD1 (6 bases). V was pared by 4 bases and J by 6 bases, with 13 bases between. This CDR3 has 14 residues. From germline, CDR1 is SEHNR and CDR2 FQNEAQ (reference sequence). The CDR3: CASSYFQGRNEQFF. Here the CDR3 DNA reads TGTGCCAGCAGCTACTTCCAGGGGCGCAATGAGCAGTTCTTC.

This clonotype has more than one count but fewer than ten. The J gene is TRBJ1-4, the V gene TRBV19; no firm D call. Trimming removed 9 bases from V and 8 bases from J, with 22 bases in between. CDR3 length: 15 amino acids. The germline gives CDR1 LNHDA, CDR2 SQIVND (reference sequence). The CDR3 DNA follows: TGTGCCAGCCAACCTCCCTGGAGCTCCTACGAAAAACTGTTTTTT. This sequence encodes CASQPPWSSYEKLFF. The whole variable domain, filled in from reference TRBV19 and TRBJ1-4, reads DGGITQSPKYLFRKEGQNVTLSCEQNLNHDAMYWYRQDPGQGLRLIYYSQIVNDFQKGDIAEGYSVSREKKESFPLTVTSAQKNPTAFYLCASQPPWSSYEKLFFGSGTQLSVL.

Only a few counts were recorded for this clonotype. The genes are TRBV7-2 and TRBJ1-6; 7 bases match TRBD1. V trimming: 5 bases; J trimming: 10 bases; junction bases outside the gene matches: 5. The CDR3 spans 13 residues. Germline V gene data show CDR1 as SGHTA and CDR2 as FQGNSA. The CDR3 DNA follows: TGTGCCAGCAGCGAGGTACAGGGGTCACCCCTCCACTTT. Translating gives CASSEVQGSPLHF.

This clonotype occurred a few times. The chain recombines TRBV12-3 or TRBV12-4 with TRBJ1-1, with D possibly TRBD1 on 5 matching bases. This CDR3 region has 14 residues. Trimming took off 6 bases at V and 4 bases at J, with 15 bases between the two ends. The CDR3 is CASRDEGRGTEAFF. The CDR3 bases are TGTGCCAGCAGGGACGAAGGGAGGGGCACTGAAGCTTTCTTT.

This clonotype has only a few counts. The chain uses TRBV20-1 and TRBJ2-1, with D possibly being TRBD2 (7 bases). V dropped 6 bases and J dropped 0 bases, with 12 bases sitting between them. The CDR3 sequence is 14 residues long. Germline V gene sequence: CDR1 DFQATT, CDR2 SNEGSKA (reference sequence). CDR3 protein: CSAQGGVSYNEQFF. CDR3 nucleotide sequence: TGCAGTGCCCAAGGGGGGGTCTCCTACAATGAGCAGTTCTTC.

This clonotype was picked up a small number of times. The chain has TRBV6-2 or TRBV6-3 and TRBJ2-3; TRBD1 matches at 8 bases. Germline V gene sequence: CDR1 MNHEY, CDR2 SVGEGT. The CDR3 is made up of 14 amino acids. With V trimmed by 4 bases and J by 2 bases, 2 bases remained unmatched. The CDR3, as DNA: TGTGCCAGCAGTTTGGGACAGGCCACAGATACGCAGTATTTT. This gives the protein CASSLGQATDTQYF.

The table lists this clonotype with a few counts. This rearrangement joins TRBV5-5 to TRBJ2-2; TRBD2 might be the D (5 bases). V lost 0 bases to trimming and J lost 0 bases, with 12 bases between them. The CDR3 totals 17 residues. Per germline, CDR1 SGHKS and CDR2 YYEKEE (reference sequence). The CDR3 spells CASSLDFYSANTGELFF. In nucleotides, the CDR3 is TGTGCCAGCAGCTTGGATTTCTATAGCGCGAACACCGGGGAGCTGTTTTTT.

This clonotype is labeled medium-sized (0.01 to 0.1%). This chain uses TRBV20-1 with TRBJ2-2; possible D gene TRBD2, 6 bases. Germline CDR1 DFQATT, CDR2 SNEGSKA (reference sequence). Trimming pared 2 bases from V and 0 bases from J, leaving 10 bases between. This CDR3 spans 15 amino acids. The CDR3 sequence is CSARLRGTNTGELFF. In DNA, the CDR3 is TGCAGTGCTAGACTACGGGGGACGAACACCGGGGAGCTGTTTTTT.

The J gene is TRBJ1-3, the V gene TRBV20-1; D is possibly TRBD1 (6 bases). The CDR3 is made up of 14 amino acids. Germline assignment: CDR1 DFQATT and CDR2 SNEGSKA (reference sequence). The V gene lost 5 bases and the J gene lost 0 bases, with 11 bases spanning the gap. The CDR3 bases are TGCAGTGCTTTCGACAGGCTCTCTGGAAACACCATATATTTT. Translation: CSAFDRLSGNTIYF.

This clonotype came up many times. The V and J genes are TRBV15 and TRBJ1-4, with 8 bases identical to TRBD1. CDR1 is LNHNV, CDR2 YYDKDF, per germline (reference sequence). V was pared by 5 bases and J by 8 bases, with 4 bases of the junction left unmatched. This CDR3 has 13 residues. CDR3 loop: CATSGQGWEKLFF. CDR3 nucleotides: TGTGCCACCAGCGGACAGGGTTGGGAAAAACTGTTTTTT.

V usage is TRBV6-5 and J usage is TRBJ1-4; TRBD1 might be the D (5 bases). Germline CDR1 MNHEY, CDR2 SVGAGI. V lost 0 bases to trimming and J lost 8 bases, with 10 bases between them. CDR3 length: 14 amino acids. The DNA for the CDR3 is TGTGCCAGCAGTTACTCACAGGTCAGGGAAAAACTGTTTTTT. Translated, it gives CASSYSQVREKLFF.

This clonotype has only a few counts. In nucleotides, the CDR3 is TGCGCCAGCAGCTTGTTACAGGGGGCGAATGAGCAGTTCTTC. Its translation: CASSLLQGANEQFF. This chain joins TRBV5-1 and TRBJ2-1, with 9 bases lining up with TRBD1. Germline trimming cut 1 base from V and 7 bases from J; bases unmatched to any gene: 3. The CDR3 consists of 14 residues. The germline CDR1 and CDR2 sequences are SGHRS and YFSETQ.

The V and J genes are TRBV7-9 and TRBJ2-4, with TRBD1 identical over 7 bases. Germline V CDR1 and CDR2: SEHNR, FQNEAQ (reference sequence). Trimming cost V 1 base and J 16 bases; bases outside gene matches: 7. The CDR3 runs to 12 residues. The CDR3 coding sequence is TGTGCCAGCAGCTTAGTACGACAGGGCATATACTTC. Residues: CASSLVRQGIYF.

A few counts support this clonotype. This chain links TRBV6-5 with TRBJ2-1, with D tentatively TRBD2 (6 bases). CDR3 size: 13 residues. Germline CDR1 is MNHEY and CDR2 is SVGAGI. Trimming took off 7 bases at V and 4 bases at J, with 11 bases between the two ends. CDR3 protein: CASTAGIYNEQFF. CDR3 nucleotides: TGTGCCAGCACTGCGGGGATATACAATGAGCAGTTCTTC.

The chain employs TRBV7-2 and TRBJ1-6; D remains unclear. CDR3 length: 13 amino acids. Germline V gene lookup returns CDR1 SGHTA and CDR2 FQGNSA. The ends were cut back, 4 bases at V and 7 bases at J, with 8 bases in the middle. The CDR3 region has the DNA TGTGCCAGCAGCTCGGAACGAAATTCACCCCTCCACTTT. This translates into CASSSERNSPLHF.

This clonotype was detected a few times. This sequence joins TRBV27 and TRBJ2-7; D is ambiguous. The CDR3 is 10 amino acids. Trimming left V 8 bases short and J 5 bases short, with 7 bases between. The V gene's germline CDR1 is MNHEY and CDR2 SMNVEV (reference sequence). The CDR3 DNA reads TGTGCCAGCCCTACACACGAGCAGTACGTC. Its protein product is CASPTHEQYV.

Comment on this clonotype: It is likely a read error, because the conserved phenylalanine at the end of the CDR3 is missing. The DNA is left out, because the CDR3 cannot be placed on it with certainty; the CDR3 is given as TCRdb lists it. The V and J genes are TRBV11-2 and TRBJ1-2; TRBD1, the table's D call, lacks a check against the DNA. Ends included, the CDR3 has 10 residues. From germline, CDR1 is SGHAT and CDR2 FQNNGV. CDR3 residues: CASSLQGVTS.

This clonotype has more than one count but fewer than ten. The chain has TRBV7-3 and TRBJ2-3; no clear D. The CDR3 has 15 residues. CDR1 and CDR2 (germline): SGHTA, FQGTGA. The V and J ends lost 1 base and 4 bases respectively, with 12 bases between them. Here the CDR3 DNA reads TGTGCCAGCAGCTTAAATGCGGCGGCCGCAGATACGCAGTATTTT. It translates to CASSLNAAAADTQYF.

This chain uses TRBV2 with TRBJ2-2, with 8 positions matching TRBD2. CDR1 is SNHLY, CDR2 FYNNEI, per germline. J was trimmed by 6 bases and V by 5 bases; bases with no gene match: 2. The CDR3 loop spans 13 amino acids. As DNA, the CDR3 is TGTGCCAGCAGTCCGGGACTAGCCGGGGAGCTGTTTTTT. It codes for CASSPGLAGELFF.